One sample yielded the 32 T cell receptor beta chains listed below, sequenced in a study of blood T cells in healthy people across ages. With a J-beta primer mix and a sample-barcoded 5' primer, a second PCR ran about 7 to 12 cycles. TCRdb ran MiXCR on the 5' RACE reads and lists one entry per CDR3 protein. In the table there are about 930,000 distinct CDR3 sequences, just under 30% of which are singletons. These records were also assigned to another study, of T cells of mothers and their children.

The sequenced sample consisted of blood. Every receptor here comes from a woman aged 40 to 50 in good health.

A few counts support this clonotype. V gene TRBV7-2 combines with J gene TRBJ2-1, with 10 bases aligning to TRBD1. V gave up 5 bases and J gave up 4 bases; unmatched junction bases: 8. The CDR3 is 16 amino acids. Per germline, CDR1 SGHTA and CDR2 FQGNSA. CDR3 residues: CASSLAGTGAYNEQFF. The CDR3, as DNA: TGTGCCAGCAGCCTCGCCGGGACAGGGGCTTACAATGAGCAGTTCTTC.

The chain combines TRBV20-1 with TRBJ2-1, with TRBD2 matching over 8 bases. The V and J ends lost 3 bases and 8 bases, in that order; junction bases with no gene match: 6. The CDR3 is 13 residues long. Germline V CDR1 and CDR2: DFQATT, SNEGSKA (reference sequence). The CDR3 DNA reads as TGCAGTGCTAGTAGGTCGGGGGGGGATGAGCAGTTCTTC. It specifies CSASRSGGDEQFF.

The chain carries TRBV6-1 and TRBJ1-2; no clear D gene. V was clipped by 1 base and J by 10 bases, with 19 bases between them. This CDR3 has 15 amino acids. CDR1 is MNHNS, CDR2 SASEGT, per germline. The CDR3 reads CASSEEAVPTGDYTF. CDR3 in DNA: TGTGCCAGCAGTGAAGAGGCGGTACCTACGGGTGACTACACCTTC.

The chain combines TRBV20-1 with TRBJ1-1; tentative D call: TRBD1 (6 bases). This CDR3 region has 12 residues. The V and J ends lost 5 bases and 10 bases respectively, with 17 bases between them. Germline loops: CDR1 DFQATT, CDR2 SNEGSKA (reference sequence). The CDR3 loop reads CSAPLGGRRAFF. The CDR3 region has the DNA TGCAGTGCTCCCTTAGGGGGGCGAAGAGCTTTCTTT.

The CDR3 DNA is TGTGCCAGCAGCCTGAGATTTGGTGGCTACACCTTC. This codes for CASSLRFGGYTF. J is TRBJ1-2 and V is TRBV6-2 or TRBV6-3; no definite D call. Germline-derived CDR1 and CDR2 are MNHEY and SVGEGT. V was cut by 6 bases and J by 7 bases, with 12 bases left in between. This CDR3 has 12 amino acids.

The rearrangement links TRBV19 to TRBJ1-1; 9 bases match TRBD1. Trimming removed 9 bases from V and 4 bases from J; junction bases left unmatched: 9. The germline CDR1 and CDR2 sequences are LNHDA and SQIVND (reference sequence). This CDR3 is built from 14 residues. In nucleotides, the CDR3 is TGTGCCAGCGATAACAGGGGGCAGAGCACTGAAGCTTTCTTT. Translation: CASDNRGQSTEAFF.

This clonotype occurred many times. V usage is TRBV4-3 and J usage is TRBJ2-5; no definite D call. The CDR3 covers 14 residues. Germline lookup yields CDR1 LGHNA and CDR2 YSLEER. V shed 1 base and J shed 2 bases, with 8 bases lying between them. The CDR3 sequence is CASSQGSGQETQYF. The CDR3 coding sequence is TGCGCCAGCAGCCAAGGCTCCGGGCAAGAGACCCAGTACTTC.

This clonotype came up once. This may be a read error, as it is one base from a much larger clone. The chain is built from TRBV28 and TRBJ2-4; D call uncertain. The CDR3 runs to 12 residues. V lost 6 bases to trimming and J lost 9 bases, with 12 bases between them. The germline CDR1 and CDR2 sequences are MDHEN and SYDVKM. The CDR3 here is CASRSEDRIQYF. The CDR3 DNA sequence: TGTGCCAGCAGATCCGAGGACCGCATTCAGTACTTC.

V usage is TRBV30 and J usage is TRBJ2-7; D remains unclear. V dropped 1 base and J dropped 3 bases, with 10 bases sitting between them. The CDR3 is 13 residues long. CDR1 GTSNPN and CDR2 SVGIG come from the germline V gene (reference sequence). The CDR3 reads CAWSETVVYEQYF. CDR3 nucleotide sequence: TGTGCCTGGAGTGAAACGGTAGTCTACGAGCAGTACTTC.

This clonotype was seen at least ten times. The chain links TRBV12-3 or TRBV12-4 to TRBJ2-5, with 7 bases aligning to TRBD1. Trimming cost V 2 bases and J 5 bases; bases outside gene matches: 5. The CDR3 totals 14 residues. This CDR3 is CASSLYRGLETQYF. CDR3 DNA: TGTGCCAGCAGTTTATACAGGGGATTGGAGACCCAGTACTTC.

As concerns this clonotype: This may be a read error, as it is one base from a much larger clone. The rearrangement joins TRBV12-3 or TRBV12-4 to TRBJ2-7; D perhaps matches TRBD2 (6 bases). This CDR3 has 14 amino acids. Trimming cost V 11 bases and J 4 bases, with 21 bases left between them. The CDR3 spells CAGTHGTGGYEQYF. CDR3 nucleotide sequence: TGTGCCGGCACGCACGGAACTGGGGGGTACGAGCAGTACTTC.

This clonotype was seen more than once but under ten times. V gene TRBV7-3 combines with J gene TRBJ1-1, with a possible D match to TRBD1 (5 bases). The CDR3 totals 12 residues. Germline V gives CDR1 SGHTA, CDR2 FQGTGA. Trimming removed 6 bases at V and 7 bases at J, with 12 bases between. The DNA for the CDR3 is TGTGCCAGCAGGGAACCAGGGTATGAAGCTTTCTTT. Translating gives CASREPGYEAFF.

A remark on this clonotype: This may be a read error, as it is one base from a much larger clone. The chain joins TRBV5-1 to TRBJ1-1; 11 positions match TRBD1. Germline CDR1 and CDR2: SGHRS and YFSETQ. Trimming at V came to 3 bases and at J to 9 bases, leaving 7 bases not matched to a gene. This CDR3 is built from 14 residues. As DNA, the CDR3 is TGCGCCAGCAGCTCGGACAGGGGGCAAACTAAAGCTTTCTTT. This gives the protein CASSSDRGQTKAFF.

V gene TRBV19 combines with J gene TRBJ1-1; perhaps TRBD1 as D (6 bases). Trimming took 3 bases from V and 7 from J, leaving 12 bases between them. CDR1 and CDR2 from the germline V gene are LNHDA and SQIVND (reference sequence). The CDR3 has 13 residues. The DNA of the CDR3 is TGTGCCAGTAGTATTACAGGGAGGAATGAAGCTTTCTTT. This gives the protein CASSITGRNEAFF. Combining the CDR3 with reference TRBV19 and TRBJ1-1 gives the whole variable domain DGGITQSPKYLFRKEGQNVTLSCEQNLNHDAMYWYRQDPGQGLRLIYYSQIVNDFQKGDIAEGYSVSREKKESFPLTVTSAQKNPTAFYLCASSITGRNEAFFGQGTRLTVV.

This chain links TRBV9 with TRBJ2-3, with 8 bases matching TRBD2. V lost 0 bases, J lost 6 bases, and 6 bases stayed unmatched. The CDR3 has 15 residues. The germline CDR1 and CDR2 sequences are SGDLS and YYNGEE. CDR3 DNA sequence: TGTGCCAGCAGCGTAGCGGGGGGGCCGGGGGATACGCAGTATTTT. This gives the protein CASSVAGGPGDTQYF.

The chain recombines TRBV6-5 with TRBJ2-1; D is perhaps TRBD1 (8 bases). The CDR3 has 15 amino acids. Trimming pared 6 bases from V and 5 bases from J, leaving 17 bases between. CDR1 and CDR2 from the germline V gene are MNHEY and SVGAGI. Here the CDR3 reads CASRSYRGRDNEQFF. CDR3 nucleotide sequence: TGTGCCAGCAGATCCTACAGGGGGAGGGACAATGAGCAGTTCTTC.

As for this clonotype: This sequence may be a read error, since a much larger clone differs from it by one base. This rearrangement joins TRBV29-1 to TRBJ2-2, with 7 bases that match TRBD2. CDR1 and CDR2 from the germline V gene are SQVTM and ANQGSEA. Unmatched junction bases numbered 9, after V lost 1 base and J lost 4 bases. CDR3 size: 16 residues. The CDR3 region is CSVEASGTTFTGELFF. CDR3 nucleotides: TGCAGCGTTGAAGCTTCCGGGACTACCTTCACCGGGGAGCTGTTTTTT.

The table lists this clonotype with many counts. The rearrangement links TRBV5-1 to TRBJ2-1, with D hard to call. This CDR3 region has 14 residues. The V end lost 3 bases, the J end lost 10 bases, and 17 bases lay between the germline ends. The germline V gene has CDR1 SGHRS and CDR2 YFSETQ. The CDR3: CASSSFSTDVEQFF. The CDR3 nucleotides are TGCGCCAGCAGCTCGTTTTCGACCGACGTCGAGCAGTTCTTC.

The chain is built from TRBV27 and TRBJ1-1, with D tentatively TRBD1 (5 bases). CDR1 and CDR2 from the germline V gene are MNHEY and SMNVEV (reference sequence). There are 14 residues in the CDR3. The V end lost 0 bases, the J end lost 5 bases, and 10 bases lay between the germline ends. In DNA form, the CDR3 reads TGTGCCAGCAGTTTATCATTCGGGGGTACTGAAGCTTTCTTT. Protein sequence: CASSLSFGGTEAFF.

J is TRBJ2-7 and V is TRBV4-1; TRBD1 aligns across 10 bases. The germline CDR1 and CDR2 sequences are MGHRA and YSYEKL. V trimming: 2 bases; J trimming: 4 bases; junction bases outside the gene matches: 8. This CDR3 has 16 amino acids. CDR3 sequence (DNA): TGCGCCAGCAGCCAAAACTTCGGACAGGGGGTGTACGAGCAGTACTTC. Encoded protein: CASSQNFGQGVYEQYF.

This clonotype was seen repeatedly, ten times or more. J is TRBJ1-2 and V is TRBV13; D possibly corresponds to TRBD1 (5 bases). The CDR3 consists of 15 residues. V gave up 5 bases and J gave up 8 bases, with 21 bases separating them. Germline lookup yields CDR1 PRHDT and CDR2 FYEKMQ (reference sequence). The CDR3 coding sequence is TGTGCCAGCAGCCAACCAACGGGGGGAAGTGGAGGCTACACCTTC. It encodes CASSQPTGGSGGYTF.

The rearrangement links TRBV4-1 to TRBJ2-3; D is ambiguous. The CDR3 extends over 14 amino acids. The germline V gene has CDR1 MGHRA and CDR2 YSYEKL. Trimming removed 0 bases at V and 7 bases at J, with 11 bases between. In nucleotides, the CDR3 is TGCGCCAGCAGCCAAGAAGTGGGGATTTATACGCAGTATTTT. It yields the protein CASSQEVGIYTQYF.

This clonotype was found a few times. J is TRBJ1-5 and V is TRBV4-1, with 11 bases that match TRBD1. Per germline, CDR1 MGHRA and CDR2 YSYEKL. V lost 4 bases to trimming and J lost 6 bases; unmatched junction nucleotides: 8. CDR3 length equals 16 residues. The CDR3 DNA reads as TGCGCCAGCAGCCCTAATGGACAGGGGGCAAGTCAGCCCCAGCATTTT. Its translation: CASSPNGQGASQPQHF.

This clonotype was observed a few times. J is TRBJ2-3 and V is TRBV9, with 9 bases identical to TRBD2. Germline V gives CDR1 SGDLS, CDR2 YYNGEE. J gave up 6 bases and V 4 bases, and 12 bases lay outside the gene matches. This CDR3 is 16 amino acids long. The DNA of the CDR3 is TGTGCCAGCAGCAACCCTTGGCTAGCGGGGAAGGATACGCAGTATTTT. This translates into CASSNPWLAGKDTQYF.

The chain is built from TRBV29-1 and TRBJ2-3, with unresolved D. CDR1 SQVTM and CDR2 ANQGSEA come from the germline V gene. With 4 bases removed from V and 4 bases from J, the gap between germline ends came to 9 bases. This CDR3 has 12 amino acids. The CDR3 coding sequence is TGCAGCGTTGGTGACGGGTCAGATACGCAGTATTTT. This encodes CSVGDGSDTQYF.

This clonotype was observed a few times. V and J are TRBV27 and TRBJ1-2; D call uncertain. V lost 6 bases and J 6 bases, leaving 14 bases between the germline ends. The CDR3 runs 13 residues. Germline CDR1 MNHEY, CDR2 SMNVEV (reference sequence). CDR3 sequence reads: CASRESLGNGYTF. CDR3 bases: TGTGCCAGCAGGGAATCCCTCGGTAATGGCTACACCTTC.

The sample holds a few counts of this clonotype. This chain joins TRBV7-3 and TRBJ1-2, with 10 bases matching TRBD1. After removal of 1 base from V and 6 bases from J, the junction contained 2 bases not matched to a gene. From germline, CDR1 is SGHTA and CDR2 FQGTGA. The CDR3 is 14 residues long. CDR3 nucleotide sequence: TGTGCCAGCAGCTTAAGACAGGGGGCCAATGGCTACACCTTC. Amino acid sequence: CASSLRQGANGYTF.

This clonotype was observed a handful of times. The genes are TRBV5-5 and TRBJ2-4, with TRBD1 matching 7 bases. The germline gives CDR1 SGHKS, CDR2 YYEKEE (reference sequence). The CDR3 has 17 residues. V was clipped by 3 bases and J by 8 bases; unmatched bases: 17. CDR3: CASSSYRGFHRRYIQYF. The CDR3 coding sequence is TGTGCCAGCAGCTCATACAGGGGATTCCACCGTCGGTACATTCAGTACTTC.

About this clonotype: Given a much more abundant clone one base away, this may be a read error. CDR3: CASRGTGNEQFF. The DNA for the CDR3 is TGTGCCAGCAGGGGGACAGGCAATGAGCAGTTCTTC. The rearrangement joins TRBV12-3 or TRBV12-4 to TRBJ2-1, with 8 nucleotides matching TRBD1. V shed 6 bases and J 6 bases; nucleotides not matched to a gene: 1. The CDR3 loop spans 12 amino acids.

CDR3 sequence: CSAVTGPYERYF. The CDR3 DNA reads TGCAGCGCTGTGACAGGTCCCTACGAGCGATACTTC. The chain carries TRBV29-1 and TRBJ2-4; tentatively, D is TRBD1 (6 bases). Germline values: CDR1 SQVTM, CDR2 ANQGSEA. The germline V and J ends were trimmed by 7 bases and 16 bases, with 23 bases remaining between them. This CDR3 region has 12 residues. The full variable domain, completed using reference TRBV29-1 and TRBJ2-4, is SAVISQKPSRDICQRGTSLTIQCQVDSQVTMMFWYRQQPGQSLTLIATANQGSEATYESGFVIDKFPISRPNLTFSTLTVSNMSPEDSSIYLCSAVTGPYERYFGAGTRLSVL.

This clonotype turned up a few times. This chain uses TRBV4-2 with TRBJ2-1; 10 nucleotides line up with TRBD1. This CDR3 is built from 12 residues. With V trimmed by 1 base and J by 15 bases, 3 bases remained unmatched. The germline CDR1 and CDR2 sequences are LGHNA and YNFKEQ. The CDR3 here is CASSQGGTGAFF. In nucleotides, the CDR3 is TGTGCCAGCAGCCAAGGGGGGACAGGGGCGTTCTTC.

This clonotype appeared a few times. The V call is TRBV7-9, the J call TRBJ2-6; 8 positions agree with TRBD1. Per the germline V gene, CDR1 is SEHNR and CDR2 is FQNEAQ (reference sequence). The J segment lost 0 bases and the V segment lost 7 bases, leaving 5 bases of the junction unmatched. The CDR3 has 16 amino acids. The DNA for the CDR3 is TGTGCCAGCACCCCGGGACAGGTCTCTGGGGCCAACGTCCTGACTTTC. Translated: CASTPGQVSGANVLTF.